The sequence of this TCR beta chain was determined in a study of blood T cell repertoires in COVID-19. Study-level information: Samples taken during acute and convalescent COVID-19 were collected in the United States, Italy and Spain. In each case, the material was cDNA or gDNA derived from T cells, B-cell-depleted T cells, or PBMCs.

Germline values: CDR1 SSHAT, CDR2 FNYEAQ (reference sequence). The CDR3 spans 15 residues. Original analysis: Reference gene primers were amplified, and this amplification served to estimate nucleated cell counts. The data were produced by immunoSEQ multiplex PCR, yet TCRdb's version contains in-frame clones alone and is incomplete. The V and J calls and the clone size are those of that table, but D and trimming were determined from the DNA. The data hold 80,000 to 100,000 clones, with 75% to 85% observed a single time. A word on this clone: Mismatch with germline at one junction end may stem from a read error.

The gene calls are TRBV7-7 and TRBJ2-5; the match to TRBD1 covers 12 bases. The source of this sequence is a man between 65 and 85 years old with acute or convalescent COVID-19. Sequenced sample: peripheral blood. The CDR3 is CASSLGTGGRETQYF. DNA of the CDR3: TGTGCTAGCAGCTTGGGGACAGGGGGCAGGGAGACCCAGTACTTC.